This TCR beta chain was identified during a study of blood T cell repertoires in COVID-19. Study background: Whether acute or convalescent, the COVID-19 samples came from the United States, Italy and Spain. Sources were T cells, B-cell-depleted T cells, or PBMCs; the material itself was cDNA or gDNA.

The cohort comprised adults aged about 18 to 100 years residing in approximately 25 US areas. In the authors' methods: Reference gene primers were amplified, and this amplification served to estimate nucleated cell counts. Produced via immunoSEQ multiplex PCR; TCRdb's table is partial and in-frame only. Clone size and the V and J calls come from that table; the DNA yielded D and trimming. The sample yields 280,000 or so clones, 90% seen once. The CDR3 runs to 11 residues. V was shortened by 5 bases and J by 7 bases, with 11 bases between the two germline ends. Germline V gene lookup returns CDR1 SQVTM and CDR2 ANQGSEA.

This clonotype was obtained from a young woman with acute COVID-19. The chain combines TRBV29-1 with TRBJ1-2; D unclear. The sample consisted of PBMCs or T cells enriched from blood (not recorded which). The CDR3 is CSVRYSGGYTF. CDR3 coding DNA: TGCAGCGTTCGCTATTCCGGTGGCTACACCTTC.